There are many counts of the clone carrying this T cell receptor (beta chain). CDR3 length: 16 amino acids. CDR1 LNHNV and CDR2 YYDKDF come from the germline V gene (reference sequence). Trimming stripped 0 bases from V and 1 base from J, with 12 bases between. This sample was included in a study of T-cell reconstitution after alpha-beta-depleted transplantation in children. Molecular barcoding with unique molecular identifiers was used for the TCRbeta library. TCRdb re-analysed the PCR reads in MiXCR, keeping a single row per CDR3 protein. Of approximately 640,000 distinct CDR3 sequences in the sample, 16% were seen once.

The chain links TRBV15 to TRBJ2-5; weak D call: TRBD1 (5 bases). Material: PBMCs from the stem cell graft donor, obtained from the stem cell graft. The receptor's source is a human donor who donated a stem cell graft to a child with acute myeloid leukemia. CDR3 amino acids: CATSRELRGTQETQYF. CDR3 nucleotides: TGTGCCACCAGCAGAGAGTTAAGGGGCACCCAAGAGACCCAGTACTTC.